Listed here are 14 T cell receptor beta chains from one sample, sequenced in a study of T cell repertoires in cytomegalovirus infection. A single record per CDR3 protein comes from TCRdb applying MiXCR to the reads. The sample carries 830,000 or so distinct CDR3 sequences, around a third recorded once. The antigens for these receptors are not known. The specimen comprised cultured CD8+ T cells from PBMCs, sampled from culture after CMV antigen stimulation. The receptors were gathered from a human donor in good health (CMV status not recorded). Some clones in this sample may be carry-over from other donors' samples.

This clonotype was seen a handful of times. The CDR3 DNA reads as TGCAGTGCTATAGCACGTCGAGGCAGCGGTCCTAACTATGGCTACACCTTC. Amino acids: CSAIARRGSGPNYGYTF. The V and J genes are TRBV20-1 and TRBJ1-2; D gene ambiguous. Trimming removed 4 bases at V and 0 bases at J, with 21 bases between. The germline V gene has CDR1 DFQATT and CDR2 SNEGSKA (reference sequence). The CDR3 is 17 residues long.

The rearrangement uses TRBV6-8 and TRBJ1-5; possibly TRBD1 for D (5 bases). The V gene lost 5 bases and the J gene lost 2 bases, with 13 bases spanning the gap. This CDR3 region has 15 residues. Germline assignment: CDR1 MNHGY and CDR2 SAAAGT. CDR3 bases: TGTGCCAGCAGTCCCAGGGTGGAGGGCAATCAGCCCCAGCATTTT. It encodes CASSPRVEGNQPQHF.

This clonotype has more than one count but fewer than ten. The rearrangement uses TRBV29-1 and TRBJ2-3; 7 nucleotides align to TRBD2. V shed 4 bases, J shed 2 bases, and the junction held 3 bases outside the gene matches. Germline CDR1 is SQVTM and CDR2 is ANQGSEA. CDR3 length equals 13 residues. CDR3 nucleotide sequence: TGCAGCGTTGTCAGCGGGGACACAGATACGCAGTATTTT. As protein: CSVVSGDTDTQYF.

In this sample, this clonotype turned up once. The V call is TRBV7-1, the J call TRBJ1-2, with TRBD1 as a possible D gene (6 bases). TRBV7-1 is noted as an ORF with a role that remains uncertain. The CDR3 totals 14 residues. Trimming took off 8 bases at V and 3 bases at J, with 16 bases between the two ends. CDR3 in DNA: TGTGCCAGCGCTCCCGGGACACTTTACTATGGCTACACCTTC. Its translation: CASAPGTLYYGYTF.

This clonotype turned up a few times. The CDR3 sequence is CASFLLGGSPLHF. In DNA, the CDR3 is TGTGCCAGCTTCCTCTTGGGGGGATCACCCCTCCACTTT. The chain is built from TRBV12-3 or TRBV12-4 and TRBJ1-6; D perhaps matches TRBD1 (5 bases). The V and J ends lost 8 bases and 10 bases respectively, with 15 bases between them. This CDR3 is built from 13 residues.

V gene TRBV19 combines with J gene TRBJ1-5, with 7 bases fitting TRBD1. The CDR3 totals 14 residues. In germline, CDR1 is LNHDA, CDR2 SQIVND (reference sequence). V was pared by 7 bases and J by 5 bases, with 8 bases of the junction left unmatched. For the CDR3, the DNA is TGTGCCAGTAATTTACGGCAGGGGGATCAGCCCCAGCATTTT. Translating it yields CASNLRQGDQPQHF.

This rearrangement joins TRBV11-2 to TRBJ2-4; D is unclear. Trimming cost V 7 bases and J 3 bases, with 10 bases left between them. CDR3 length equals 13 residues. Looked up from germline, CDR1 is SGHAT and CDR2 is FQNNGV. The CDR3 reads CASKGRGKNIQYF. The DNA of the CDR3 is TGTGCCAGCAAAGGGCGAGGCAAAAACATTCAGTACTTC.

This chain connects TRBV25-1 to TRBJ1-5; D is unclear. V was cut by 4 bases and J by 5 bases, with 12 bases left in between. Germline values: CDR1 MGHDK, CDR2 SYGVNS. The CDR3 is made up of 14 amino acids. DNA of the CDR3: TGTGCCAGCAGTGGCCCTTACCGAGATCAGCCCCAGCATTTT. Protein product: CASSGPYRDQPQHF.

The chain carries TRBV29-1 and TRBJ2-1, with D unresolved. Between the trimmed V and J ends, which lost 8 bases and 7 bases, there was a span of 12 bases. Germline CDR1 reads SQVTM; CDR2 reads ANQGSEA. The CDR3 loop spans 11 amino acids. The CDR3 DNA follows: TGCAGCCCCCTCAAAGGTAATGAGCAGTTCTTC. This gives the protein CSPLKGNEQFF.

This chain joins TRBV12-5 and TRBJ2-2, with D uncertain. V lost 3 bases to trimming and J lost 4 bases, with 6 bases between them. This CDR3 has 13 amino acids. From germline, CDR1 is LGHNT and CDR2 FRNRAP. The CDR3 nucleotides are TGTGCTAGTGGTTTAGACACCACCGGGGAGCTGTTTTTT. It encodes CASGLDTTGELFF.

This sequence joins TRBV19 and TRBJ1-6; possible D gene TRBD1, 5 bases. This CDR3 comprises 15 residues. Trimming took 5 bases from V and 10 from J, leaving 18 bases between them. Germline CDR1 and CDR2: LNHDA and SQIVND (reference sequence). This CDR3 is CASSLNRDGASPLHF. The CDR3 bases are TGTGCCAGTAGTTTAAACCGGGACGGGGCATCACCCCTCCACTTT.

V gene TRBV27 combines with J gene TRBJ2-7; D unclear. Trimming removed 4 bases at V and 2 bases at J, with 12 bases between. Germline V gene data show CDR1 as MNHEY and CDR2 as SMNVEV (reference sequence). The length of the CDR3 is 14 residues. The CDR3 nucleotides are TGTGCCAGCAGTTCCTCTGACATCGCCTACGAGCAGTACTTC. It encodes CASSSSDIAYEQYF.

This sequence joins TRBV28 and TRBJ1-1; D remains unclear. The germline gives CDR1 MDHEN, CDR2 SYDVKM. Trimming shortened V by 2 bases and J by 4 bases, and 11 bases separated the two germline ends. CDR3 size: 14 residues. CDR3 residues: CASSLIVGSTEAFF. In nucleotides, the CDR3 is TGTGCCAGCAGTTTAATAGTAGGGAGCACTGAAGCTTTCTTT. Full variable domain (outside the CDR3, taken from reference TRBV28 and TRBJ1-1): DVKVTQSSRYLVKRTGEKVFLECVQDMDHENMFWYRQDPGLGLRLIYFSYDVKMKEKGDIPEGYSVSREKKERFSLILESASTNQTSMYLCASSLIVGSTEAFFGQGTRLTVV.

The sample holds one count of this clonotype. The junction shows a germline mismatch at one end, possibly a read error. The genes are TRBV7-6 and TRBJ2-1; D not resolved. Germline V gives CDR1 SGHVS, CDR2 FNYEAQ. The CDR3 runs to 12 residues. CDR3 sequence: CVSSSPAREQFF. CDR3 sequence (DNA): TGTGTCAGCAGCTCCCCGGCGCGTGAGCAGTTCTTC.